A selection of T cell receptor beta chains follows, all from one sample in a study of T cell responses to AZD1222 COVID-19 vaccine. Produced via immunoSEQ multiplex PCR; TCRdb's table is partial and in-frame only. The data contain 130,000 or so clones, around nine tenths of them singletons. The sequenced sample was peripheral blood, obtained 28 days after the second dose of the MenACWY control vaccine. Every receptor here comes from an adult who received the MenACWY meningococcal vaccine as a control. CDR3s include the opening cysteine and the closing phenylalanine or tryptophan. A D gene is named only where the DNA matches it firmly.

>TRBJ1-3|.|TRBV7-6
TGTGCCAGCAGCTTAGCTCCCAGGGGTGGAAACACCATATATTTT
CASSLAPRGGNTIYF
>TRBJ1-5|.|TRBV6-5
TGTGCCAGCAATCGGGGCAATCAGCCCCAGCATTTT
CASNRGNQPQHF
>TRBJ1-3|TRBD1|TRBV15
TGTGCCACCAGCCGTAAGCTGGACAGGGCTGGAAACACCATATATTTT
CATSRKLDRAGNTIYF
>TRBJ2-1|TRBD2|TRBV9
TGTGCCAGCAGCCCATATAGCGGGAGTAATGAGCAGTTCTTC
CASSPYSGSNEQFF
>TRBJ2-1|TRBD2|TRBV19
TGTGCCAGTAGTTTCATACTAGCGGGGGTTAAAAATGAGCAGTTCTTC
CASSFILAGVKNEQFF
>TRBJ2-1|.|TRBV27
TGTGCCAGCAGTTACGGCGGTTCCAACAATGAGCAGTTCTTC
CASSYGGSNNEQFF
>TRBJ2-1|TRBD2|TRBV7-8
TGTGCCAGCAGCCAAACAAGCGGGGGGGCTCAGCAGGAGCAGTTCTTC
CASSQTSGGAQQEQFF
>TRBJ2-5|TRBD1|TRBV3-1/TRBV3-2
TGTGCCAGCAGCTACGGACAGGGGGCGCCCCCGGAGACCCAGTACTTC
CASSYGQGAPPETQYF
>TRBJ2-5|.|TRBV9
TGTGCCAGCAGCCCCCGCGGGGCCCAGGGTTCCCAGTACTTC
CASSPRGAQGSQYF
>TRBJ2-2|.|TRBV19
TGTGCCAGTACCGTCGGGCCCCCGAACACCGGGGAGCTGTTTTTT
CASTVGPPNTGELFF
>TRBJ1-6|.|TRBV5-8
TGTGCCAGCAGCTCGGATAATTCACCCCTCCACTTT
CASSSDNSPLHF
>TRBJ2-2|TRBD1|TRBV18
TGTGCCAGCTCACCAACAGGGGTCGGGGAGCTGTTTTTT
CASSPTGVGELFF
>TRBJ1-5|.|TRBV12-3/TRBV12-4
TGTGCCAGCAGTTTTCCGGCGCAGCCCCAGCATTTT
CASSFPAQPQHF
>TRBJ1-5|TRBD1|TRBV6-2/TRBV6-3
TGTGCCAGCAGTCCCGACAGGGCGGTCCAGCCCCAGCATTTT
CASSPDRAVQPQHF
>TRBJ2-1|.|TRBV25-1
TGTGCCAGCAGTGGACCCTTAGGCGCGCGGTTAACCTACAATGAGCAGTTCTTC
CASSGPLGARLTYNEQFF
>TRBJ2-3|TRBD2|TRBV7-9
TGTGCCAGCAGCGAACCGGGACTAGCGGGAGGGAGCACAGATACGCAGTATTTT
CASSEPGLAGGSTDTQYF
>TRBJ2-1|.|TRBV7-3
TGTGCCAGCAGCTTACAGGGCTACAATGAGCAGTTCTTC
CASSLQGYNEQFF
>TRBJ2-3|.|TRBV9
TGTGCCAGCAGCGTCCAGGGATGGGGCACAGATACGCAGTATTTT
CASSVQGWGTDTQYF
>TRBJ2-3|TRBD1|TRBV6-5
TGTGCCAGCAGAAGGACAGGGTTTTTGTCAGATACGCAGTATTTT
CASRRTGFLSDTQYF
>TRBJ1-2|.|TRBV28
TGTGCCAGCTCTGGGAACAATGGCTACACCTTC
CASSGNNGYTF
>TRBJ2-7|.|TRBV6-5
TGTGCCAGCAGTTACTCGACCAACCGGGCCCTCGAGCAGTACTTC
CASSYSTNRALEQYF
>TRBJ1-2|.|TRBV7-9
TGTGCCAGCAGCTTCTCCCGGGACTACACTAACTATGGCTACACCTTC
CASSFSRDYTNYGYTF
>TRBJ1-4|TRBD1|TRBV27
TGTGCCAGCAGCCTTTCCTGGACAGGGATTACGGAAAAACTGTTTTTT
CASSLSWTGITEKLFF
>TRBJ2-5|TRBD2|TRBV4-2
TGTGCCAGCAGCCACGATATCGGACTAGCGGGGGGCGAAGAGACCCAGTACTTC
CASSHDIGLAGGEETQYF
>TRBJ1-6|.|TRBV27
TGTGCCAGCAGTTTATCGATAGGGGAGAGCTCCTATAATTCACCCCTCCACTTT
CASSLSIGESSYNSPLHF
>TRBJ2-1|TRBD2|TRBV3-1/TRBV3-2
TGTGCCAGCAGCCAAGAGGTCGCTAGCGGGAGGTCCTACAATGAGCAGTTCTTC
CASSQEVASGRSYNEQFF